The 29 T cell receptor beta chains listed next were all sequenced from one sample in a study of blood T cell repertoires in COVID-19. Clones were read by immunoSEQ multiplex PCR, and TCRdb kept only the in-frame ones, dropping some. This sample carries 250,000 to 350,000 clones, approximately 90% of them seen once, and the ten largest clones take approximately 5.3%. Sequences were obtained from PBMCs or T cells enriched from blood (not recorded which). All receptors come from a woman under 40 who had recovered from COVID-19.

J is TRBJ1-2 and V is TRBV5-1, with TRBD1 matching over 8 bases. Germline V gives CDR1 SGHRS, CDR2 YFSETQ. This CDR3 comprises 15 residues. Germline trimming cut 0 bases from V and 6 bases from J; bases unmatched to any gene: 7. Here the CDR3 reads CASSLEDRVSDGYTF. As DNA, the CDR3 is TGCGCCAGCAGCTTGGAGGACAGGGTGTCCGATGGCTACACCTTC. The full variable domain, its missing parts supplied by reference TRBV5-1 and TRBJ1-2, is KAGVTQTPRYLIKTRGQQVTLSCSPISGHRSVSWYQQTPGQGLQFLFEYFSETQRNKGNFPGRFSGRQFSNSRSEMNVSTLELGDSALYLCASSLEDRVSDGYTFGSGTRLTVV.

The rearrangement uses TRBV7-2 and TRBJ1-1; 7 bases are shared with TRBD1. The CDR3 contains 15 residues. CDR1 and CDR2 from the germline V gene are SGHTA and FQGNSA. The junction had 10 bases not matched to a gene; V was cut back by 4 bases and J by 5 bases. The CDR3 coding sequence is TGTGCCAGCAGCTCCATCAACAGGGGTAGGACTGAAGCTTTCTTT. It codes for CASSSINRGRTEAFF.

The chain is built from TRBV5-1 and TRBJ2-7; the D gene is possibly TRBD1 (5 bases). Germline loops: CDR1 SGHRS, CDR2 YFSETQ. Between the trimmed V and J ends, which lost 0 bases and 5 bases, there was a span of 15 bases. The CDR3 has 15 amino acids. CDR3 sequence reads: CASSLESLPGNEQYF. For the CDR3, the DNA is TGCGCCAGCAGCTTGGAGAGCCTACCAGGGAACGAGCAGTACTTC.

A note on this clone: The germline gene is not matched at one end of the junction; a read error may be the cause. This chain uses TRBV27 with TRBJ2-7; 7 bases fit TRBD1. Germline V gene data show CDR1 as MNHEY and CDR2 as SMNVEV (reference sequence). The CDR3 sequence is 16 residues long. CDR3 DNA: TGTGCCAGCGGCCCCAGCTCCGGACAGGCCTCCCACGAGCAGTACTTC. Its protein is CASGPSSGQASHEQYF.

The chain recombines TRBV5-8 with TRBJ1-2; D gene unclear. The V end was cut by 2 bases, the J end by 2 bases, with 4 bases between. The CDR3 runs to 12 residues. Per the germline V gene, CDR1 is SGHTS and CDR2 is YDEGEE. In nucleotides, the CDR3 is TGTGCCAGCAGCTTACAAAACTATGGCTACACCTTC. This sequence encodes CASSLQNYGYTF.

This chain uses TRBV24-1 with TRBJ2-1; 12 bases are shared with TRBD1. Germline V gives CDR1 KGHDR, CDR2 SFDVKD. With 4 bases clipped from V and 6 bases from J, the junction kept 6 bases outside the gene matches. The CDR3 sequence is 16 residues long. CDR3 sequence: CATSDAGQGAGNEQFF. CDR3 DNA sequence: TGTGCCACCAGTGACGCGGGACAGGGGGCGGGCAATGAGCAGTTCTTC.

The chain recombines TRBV21-1 with TRBJ1-6; TRBD1 reflects the table's D call only, with no check against the DNA. TRBV21-1 is assigned pseudogene status. There are 16 residues in the CDR3. The chain's CDR3 is CASSSRDRLYNSPLHF. DNA of the CDR3: TGTGCCAGCAGCTCCCGGGACAGGCTCTATAATTCACCCCTCCACTTT.

The rearrangement links TRBV5-8 to TRBJ1-1; D not resolved. Germline V CDR1 and CDR2: SGHTS, YDEGEE. V was pared by 10 bases and J by 1 base, with 17 bases between. The CDR3 spans 14 residues. CDR3 sequence: CAEKERLTNTEAFF. The CDR3 bases are TGTGCCGAGAAAGAGCGACTAACGAACACTGAAGCTTTCTTT.

V and J are TRBV18 and TRBJ2-6; maybe TRBD1 (5 bases). The CDR3 loop spans 16 amino acids. Germline V lookup: CDR1 KGHSH, CDR2 LQKENI. V gave up 3 bases and J gave up 2 bases, with 11 bases separating them. CDR3 residues: CASSPTGHAGANVLTF. For the CDR3, the DNA is TGTGCCAGCTCACCCACAGGCCATGCTGGGGCCAACGTCCTGACTTTC.

The CDR3 DNA is TGTGCCATCAGCCACCGCGACGGGGGCACTGAAGCTTTCTTT. It is translated as CAISHRDGGTEAFF. V and J are TRBV10-3 and TRBJ1-1; weak D call: TRBD1 (5 bases). CDR3 size: 14 residues. Germline CDR1 and CDR2: ENHRY and SYGVKD. V was clipped by 6 bases and J by 4 bases, with 15 bases between them.

This chain uses TRBV7-3 with TRBJ2-5; weak D call: TRBD1 (7 bases). This CDR3 spans 20 amino acids. V lost 5 bases and J lost 3, with 31 bases in between. The germline gives CDR1 SGHTA, CDR2 FQGTGA. The CDR3 DNA follows: TGTGCCAGCAGCCCGTCGGGAGCCGTCGCCAGGGGGATGGATGAAGAGACCCAGTACTTC. Its translation: CASSPSGAVARGMDEETQYF. The variable domain in full, completed from reference TRBV7-3 and TRBJ2-5, reads GAGVSQTPSNKVTEKGKYVELRCDPISGHTALYWYRQSLGQGPEFLIYFQGTGAADDSGLPNDRFFAVRPEGSVSTLKIQRTERGDSAVYLCASSPSGAVARGMDEETQYFGPGTRLLVL.

This sequence joins TRBV9 and TRBJ2-7; 8 bases fit TRBD1. Germline lookup yields CDR1 SGDLS and CDR2 YYNGEE. J gave up 5 bases and V 0 bases, and 10 bases lay outside the gene matches. This CDR3 is 16 amino acids long. Here the CDR3 reads CASSVGGTGGFDEQYF. CDR3 nucleotides: TGTGCCAGCAGCGTAGGAGGGACAGGAGGATTCGACGAGCAGTACTTC.

The chain carries TRBV12-3 or TRBV12-4 and TRBJ1-6, with D perhaps TRBD1 (6 bases). Deletions cut 2 bases from V and 10 bases from J, with 9 bases between. This CDR3 has 13 residues. The CDR3 sequence is CASSLITGSPLHF. DNA for the CDR3: TGTGCCAGCAGTTTAATTACAGGGTCACCCCTCCACTTT.

The chain employs TRBV6-5 and TRBJ2-7, with D perhaps TRBD1 (6 bases). Per germline, CDR1 MNHEY and CDR2 SVGAGI. The CDR3 totals 15 residues. V lost 4 bases and J 1 base, leaving 14 bases between the germline ends. The CDR3 loop reads CASSLTGPGSYEQYF. The CDR3 DNA is TGTGCCAGCAGTTTGACAGGTCCCGGGTCCTACGAGCAGTACTTC.

The sample holds one count of this clone. This rearrangement joins TRBV14 to TRBJ1-4; D unresolved. V was pared by 4 bases and J by 0 bases, with 9 bases between. Germline CDR1 is SGHDN and CDR2 is FVKESK. The CDR3 has 15 residues. CDR3 sequence reads: CASSPKHSTNEKLFF. For the CDR3, the DNA is TGTGCCAGCAGCCCGAAGCATTCAACTAATGAAAAACTGTTTTTT. Based on the CDR3 plus reference TRBV14 and TRBJ1-4, the full variable domain is EAGVTQFPSHSVIEKGQTVTLRCDPISGHDNLYWYRRVMGKEIKFLLHFVKESKQDESGMPNNRFLAERTGGTYSTLKVQPAELEDSGVYFCASSPKHSTNEKLFFGSGTQLSVL.

The rearrangement joins TRBV29-1 to TRBJ1-2; D gene ambiguous. Trimming pared 4 bases from V and 1 base from J, leaving 10 bases between. The CDR3 spans 13 residues. Looked up from germline, CDR1 is SQVTM and CDR2 is ANQGSEA. The CDR3 nucleotides are TGCAGCGTTGTGGGTGCGGGTAACTATGGCTACACCTTC. It encodes CSVVGAGNYGYTF.

The rearrangement uses TRBV7-2 and TRBJ1-2, with D tentatively TRBD1 (6 bases). Trimming removed 0 bases at V and 4 bases at J, with 12 bases between. The CDR3 runs 15 residues. From germline, CDR1 is SGHTA and CDR2 FQGNSA. CDR3 residues: CASSLASRGGYGYTF. DNA of the CDR3: TGTGCCAGCAGCTTAGCCAGCAGGGGTGGCTATGGCTACACCTTC.

The chain recombines TRBV10-2 with TRBJ2-2; 10 bases are a match to TRBD2. Germline V gene lookup returns CDR1 WSHSY and CDR2 SAAADI. The junction had 5 bases not matched to a gene; V was cut back by 6 bases and J by 4 bases. This CDR3 region has 15 residues. The CDR3 DNA is TGCGCCAGCAGAATACTAGCGGGGTTCACCGGGGAGCTGTTTTTT. This codes for CASRILAGFTGELFF.

The chain has TRBV3-1 (or the pseudogene TRBV3-2) and TRBJ1-3; TRBD1 might be the D (6 bases). Germline V lookup: CDR1 LGHDT, CDR2 YNNKEL (reference sequence). There are 13 residues in the CDR3. Trimming took 2 bases from V and 5 from J, leaving 7 bases between them. CDR3 DNA: TGTGCCAGCAGCCAAACAGGGAGAAACACCATATATTTT. Translated, it gives CASSQTGRNTIYF.

The chain uses TRBV4-3 and TRBJ2-1, with a possible D match to TRBD2 (5 bases). V shed 1 base and J shed 2 bases, with 12 bases lying between them. The CDR3 length is 16 residues. In germline, CDR1 is LGHNA, CDR2 YSLEER. CDR3 bases: TGCGCCAGCAGCCAAGTTGCCCTGGGAGCCTACAATGAGCAGTTCTTC. This encodes CASSQVALGAYNEQFF.

The table lists this clone with a few counts. The chain has TRBV30 and TRBJ1-4; the match to TRBD1 covers 11 bases. CDR1 is GTSNPN and CDR2 is SVGIG in the germline V gene (reference sequence). The CDR3 is 16 amino acids. The J segment lost 3 bases and the V segment lost 2 bases, leaving 5 bases of the junction unmatched. In nucleotides, the CDR3 is TGTGCCTGGAGTAAGGGGACAGGGGGTTCTAATGAAAAACTGTTTTTT. It translates to CAWSKGTGGSNEKLFF.

V usage is TRBV7-2 and J usage is TRBJ2-3; a weak D match, TRBD1 (5 bases). The V gene lost 2 bases and the J gene lost 4 bases, with 7 bases spanning the gap. Germline CDR1 is SGHTA and CDR2 is FQGNSA. This CDR3 has 13 amino acids. The CDR3 is CASSLLGADTQYF. The CDR3 nucleotides are TGTGCCAGCAGCTTACTAGGGGCAGATACGCAGTATTTT.

This clone has a single count. This rearrangement joins TRBV6-5 to TRBJ2-3; D is possibly TRBD1 (6 bases). CDR3 length equals 14 residues. With 6 bases removed from V and 1 base from J, the gap between germline ends came to 11 bases. Per the germline V gene, CDR1 is MNHEY and CDR2 is SVGAGI. The DNA for the CDR3 is TGTGCCAGCAGGTCAGGGGATGGCACAGATACGCAGTATTTT. This codes for CASRSGDGTDTQYF.

This CDR3 is CASSPGAGAVTEAFF. In DNA, the CDR3 is TGTGCCAGCAGCCCCGGGGCGGGGGCAGTCACTGAAGCTTTCTTT. The V call is TRBV4-2, the J call TRBJ1-1; D is perhaps TRBD1 (6 bases). V lost 4 bases and J lost 4, with 16 bases in between. The CDR3 has 15 residues. The V gene's germline CDR1 is LGHNA and CDR2 YNFKEQ.

The CDR3 spells CASSFKTDTSTDTQYF. DNA for the CDR3: TGCGCCAGCAGTTTTAAGACAGATACTAGCACAGATACGCAGTATTTT. The chain is built from TRBV5-1 and TRBJ2-3, with D maybe TRBD1 (5 bases). The CDR3 totals 16 residues. Trimming pared 5 bases from V and 0 bases from J, leaving 16 bases between. Germline-derived CDR1 and CDR2 are SGHRS and YFSETQ.

This rearrangement joins TRBV18 to TRBJ2-5, with a weak D call TRBD1 (5 bases). V gave up 2 bases and J gave up 5 bases, with 12 bases separating them. Germline loops: CDR1 KGHSH, CDR2 LQKENI. This CDR3 comprises 14 residues. The CDR3 DNA sequence: TGTGCCAGCTCACCAGTTCTAAAGGGGGAGACCCAGTACTTC. This gives the protein CASSPVLKGETQYF.

J is TRBJ1-3 and V is TRBV7-2; maybe TRBD1 (6 bases). The V gene lost 6 bases and the J gene lost 3 bases, with 12 bases spanning the gap. The CDR3 is made up of 14 amino acids. Germline-derived CDR1 and CDR2 are SGHTA and FQGNSA. CDR3 DNA: TGTGCCAGCAGGTCCGGCAGGGGTGGAAACACCATATATTTT. Translated, it gives CASRSGRGGNTIYF.

The chain uses TRBV5-6 and TRBJ2-7; 7 nucleotides agree with TRBD2. Trimming took 0 bases from V and 2 from J; bases not matched to a gene: 8. CDR1 is SGHDT, CDR2 YYEEEE, per germline. The CDR3 spans 16 residues. CDR3 sequence: CASSLEMAAGTYEQYF. CDR3 coding DNA: TGTGCCAGCAGCTTGGAAATGGCAGCGGGAACCTACGAGCAGTACTTC.

The rearrangement joins TRBV30 to TRBJ1-6, with 8 bases matching TRBD1. V lost 0 bases and J lost 9; bases outside the gene matches: 4. The CDR3 consists of 14 residues. Looked up from germline, CDR1 is GTSNPN and CDR2 is SVGIG (reference sequence). CDR3 loop: CAWSVTGGGSPLHF. The CDR3 DNA reads as TGTGCCTGGAGTGTAACAGGGGGTGGTTCACCCCTCCACTTT. Drawing the rest from reference TRBV30 and TRBJ1-6, the complete variable domain is SQTIHQWPATLVQPVGSPLSLECTVEGTSNPNLYWYRQAAGRGLQLLFYSVGIGQISSEVPQNLSASRPQDRQFILSSKKLLLSDSGFYLCAWSVTGGGSPLHFGNGTRLTVT.